This paragraph covers one T cell receptor (beta chain) sequence. This sample is part of a study of response to subunit inactivated influenza vaccine. The germline V gene encodes CDR1 LGHNA and CDR2 YSLEER. Trimming at V came to 0 bases and at J to 5 bases, leaving 3 bases not matched to a gene. The CDR3 has 14 amino acids. Each CDR3 protein gets one entry after TCRdb re-called the RT-PCR reads with MiXCR. This table has 500,000 to 600,000 distinct CDR3 sequences, 11% appearing once. The same specimen was also included in a second study, on T cells expressing NK-cell markers. Per that paper: Beta-chain TCR cDNA was generated via 5'RACE template switching with UMIs.

This chain uses TRBV4-3 with TRBJ2-7, with 8 bases aligning to TRBD2. Sequenced material: PBMCs from blood, taken on the day of vaccination. This clonotype originated in a man aged 50 or older who received an inactivated influenza vaccine. The CDR3 DNA reads TGCGCCAGCAGCCAAGATGTAGCGGGAAACGAGCAGTACTTC. Its translation is CASSQDVAGNEQYF.